These T cell receptor beta chains were read from a single sample in a study of blood T cell repertoires in COVID-19. This table comes from immunoSEQ multiplex PCR, and its TCRdb copy is limited to in-frame clones, with some not included. In the table there are around 420,000 clones, roughly 90% of which are singletons. The specimen was PBMCs or T cells enriched from blood (not recorded which). All receptors derive from a woman between 40 and 55 years old with acute COVID-19. Each CDR3 is given with its conserved first and last residue. The D gene is left open where the match is weak. Clone size is shown for a subset of rows, as once, few, many or a class of expanded clone.

CDR3 length,V gene,J gene,clone size,D gene,CDR3 protein,CDR3 DNA
12,TRBV19,TRBJ1-3,NA,NA,CASSMTGNTIYF,TGTGCCAGTAGTATGACCGGGAACACCATATATTTT
15,TRBV7-2,TRBJ2-3,NA,TRBD1,CASRGDRAFTDTQYF,TGTGCCAGCAGGGGGGACAGGGCTTTCACAGATACGCAGTATTTT
12,TRBV7-9,TRBJ2-3,NA,NA,CASRGRTDTQYF,TGTGCCAGCAGGGGGCGTACAGATACGCAGTATTTT
15,TRBV5-1,TRBJ1-4,NA,NA,CASSSRGGPSEKLFF,TGCGCCAGCTCATCACGAGGGGGTCCCAGCGAAAAACTGTTTTTT
12,TRBV30,TRBJ1-2,NA,TRBD1,CAWSGTGDRYTF,TGTGCCTGGAGTGGGACAGGGGATCGCTACACCTTC
14,TRBV4-2,TRBJ1-5,NA,NA,CASSPTGWGQPQHF,TGTGCCAGCAGCCCCACAGGGTGGGGACAGCCCCAGCATTTT
13,TRBV7-8,TRBJ1-1,NA,NA,CASSSTGNTEAFF,TGTGCCAGCAGCTCAACGGGTAACACTGAAGCTTTCTTT
12,TRBV11-2,TRBJ2-1,NA,TRBD2,CASGLAANEQFF,TGTGCCAGCGGACTAGCGGCGAATGAGCAGTTCTTC
15,TRBV12-5,TRBJ1-1,NA,NA,CASGLATQGSTEAFF,TGTGCTAGTGGTTTGGCGACACAGGGTAGCACTGAAGCTTTCTTT
16,TRBV4-1,TRBJ1-4,NA,NA,CASSQGWGEANEKLFF,TGCGCCAGCAGCCAAGGATGGGGGGAGGCGAATGAAAAACTGTTTTTT
16,TRBV4-2,TRBJ2-2,NA,NA,CASSQTREGDTGELFF,TGTGCCAGCAGCCAGACCCGAGAGGGCGACACCGGGGAGCTGTTTTTT
13,TRBV24-1,TRBJ1-1,NA,NA,CATSGQGHTEAFF,TGTGCCACCAGTGGGCAGGGGCACACTGAAGCTTTCTTT
16,TRBV4-1,TRBJ2-5,NA,TRBD1,CASSKGQGNIWETQYF,TGCGCCAGCAGTAAGGGACAGGGTAATATTTGGGAGACCCAGTACTTC
16,TRBV5-8,TRBJ2-6,NA,TRBD1,CASSSTGVGGANVLTF,TGTGCCAGCAGCTCGACAGGGGTGGGTGGGGCCAACGTCCTGACTTTC
15,TRBV15,TRBJ1-2,once,NA,CATSRVQGRANGYTF,TGTGCCACCAGCCGAGTACAGGGAAGAGCGAATGGCTACACCTTC
15,TRBV27,TRBJ2-1,NA,TRBD1,CVSRRTGGTYNEQFF,TGTGTCAGCAGGAGGACAGGGGGCACCTACAATGAGCAGTTCTTC
12,TRBV30,TRBJ2-7,NA,NA,CAWAAGPYEQYF,TGTGCCTGGGCCGCGGGGCCCTACGAGCAGTACTTC
11,TRBV29-1,TRBJ2-1,NA,NA,CSVERSNEQFF,TGCAGCGTTGAAAGGAGCAATGAGCAGTTCTTC
14,TRBV9,TRBJ1-1,NA,TRBD1,CASSEHTGDTEAFF,TGTGCCAGCAGCGAGCACACAGGGGACACTGAAGCTTTCTTT
15,TRBV9,TRBJ1-3,few,TRBD1,CASSARQGSGNTIYF,TGTGCCAGCAGCGCCAGACAGGGGTCTGGAAACACCATATATTTT
15,TRBV19,TRBJ2-1,NA,TRBD1,CASLARQGDYNEQFF,TGTGCCAGTCTCGCTAGACAGGGAGATTACAATGAGCAGTTCTTC
16,TRBV24-1,TRBJ2-5,NA,TRBD2,CATSDESGGGQETQYF,TGTGCCACCAGTGATGAGAGCGGGGGGGGGCAGGAGACCCAGTACTTC
14,TRBV7-8,TRBJ2-7,once,TRBD1,CASADRGRGDEQYF,TGTGCCAGTGCTGACAGGGGGCGAGGTGACGAGCAGTACTTC
16,TRBV11-2,TRBJ2-7,once,NA,CASSLDLGRRNNEQYF,TGTGCCAGCAGCTTAGATTTGGGCCGCCGGAACAACGAGCAGTACTTC
16,TRBV6-1,TRBJ1-1,NA,TRBD1,CASSEVGQGRNTEAFF,TGTGCCAGCAGTGAAGTTGGACAGGGGAGGAACACTGAAGCTTTCTTT